This TCR beta chain was sequenced during a study of blood T cells in healthy people across ages. Study outcomes and limitations: Diversity of TCR beta per million T cells declined in a roughly linear way with age.

Primers used in a second PCR of roughly 6 to 11 cycles were a sample-barcoded 5' primer and a J-beta primer mix. From the 5' RACE reads, TCRdb called clonotypes with MiXCR, one entry per CDR3 protein. The repertoire consists of hundreds of thousands of distinct CDR3 sequences, with about 43% occurring once and the leading ten covering around 30%. Concerning this clonotype: Its antigen is currently unknown.

The CDR3 has 15 amino acids. V gave up 4 bases and J gave up 8 bases; unmatched junction bases: 13. Germline CDR1 and CDR2: KGHSH and LQKENI. Sequencing was done on a sample of blood. The chain links TRBV18 to TRBJ1-2, with 7 bases that match TRBD1. The clonotype was recovered from a man older than 75 in good health. Written as DNA, the CDR3 is TGTGCCAGCTCACGCCTTACGGGGACAGAGGACGGCTACACCTTC. The encoded protein is CASSRLTGTEDGYTF.